What follows are 12 T cell receptor beta chains derived from one specimen sequenced in a study of T cells in women clearing cervical HPV infection. Clones were sequenced by immunoSEQ multiplex PCR, and TCRdb holds only the in-frame ones, with some missing. The sample holds 25,000 to 35,000 clones. The source material was blood buffy coat. These receptors were taken from a woman aged 18 to 75 with a cervical HPV16 infection that either progressed to CIN3+ or cleared (not recorded which).

As regards this clone: The read halts 3 residues ahead of the CDR3 end, with the missing end drawn from the germline J gene. The chain links TRBV20-1 to TRBJ2-7; D is possibly TRBD2 (6 bases). Deletions cut 1 base from V and 0 bases from J, with 10 bases between. The V gene's germline CDR1 is DFQATT and CDR2 SNEGSKA (reference sequence). The CDR3 has 14 residues. Partial CDR3 DNA: TGCAGTGCTAGAGGGGCGGGGTCCTCCTACGAG. Amino acids: CSARGAGSSYE. The full CDR3 is CSARGAGSSYEQYF.

Of note for this clone: The read finishes 3 residues shy of the CDR3 end, and the germline J gene is used to complete it. The rearrangement uses TRBV2 and TRBJ1-2; D unresolved. There are 14 residues in the CDR3. CDR1 and CDR2 (germline): SNHLY, FYNNEI. The CDR3 reads CATSPESRGGGYTF. The part of the CDR3 DNA that was read is TGTGCCACCAGCCCGGAGAGCCGGGGAGGAGGC.

Concerning this clone: Read sequence stops 3 residues before the CDR3 end, and the germline J gene provides the missing end. The chain uses TRBV7-9 and TRBJ1-4; D ambiguous. Trimming cost V 1 base and J 4 bases, with 10 bases left between them. Germline CDR1 and CDR2: SEHNR and FQNEAQ (reference sequence). The CDR3 covers 15 residues. CDR3 bases read: TGTGCCAGCAGCTTAGTCCGGCGGGGTAATGAAAAA. Its translation: CASSLVRRGNEK. The full CDR3 protein reads CASSLVRRGNEKLFF.

With respect to this clone: The sequence runs out 3 residues before the end of the CDR3; the remainder is reconstructed from the germline J gene. This chain links TRBV5-1 with TRBJ2-5; 7 bases line up with TRBD1. Germline V gives CDR1 SGHRS, CDR2 YFSETQ. The CDR3 contains 15 residues. V was clipped by 0 bases and J by 4 bases; unmatched bases: 6. The covered CDR3 bases are TGCGCCAGCAGCTTGGAAGGGGGCGGATTAGAGACC. Amino acids: CASSLEGGGLET. The whole CDR3 region reads CASSLEGGGLETQYF.

With respect to this clone: The sequenced fragment ends 3 residues before the CDR3 boundary, so the rest is inferred from the germline J gene. The chain combines TRBV30 with TRBJ1-2; unclear D gene. Germline CDR1 reads GTSNPN; CDR2 reads SVGIG (reference sequence). The V end was cut by 2 bases, the J end by 4 bases, with 5 bases between. The length of the CDR3 is 11 residues. Here the CDR3 reads CAWSMRYGYTF. The DNA read from the CDR3 is TGTGCCTGGAGTATGCGCTATGGC.

Note on this clone: The sequenced fragment ends 3 residues before the CDR3 boundary, so the rest is inferred from the germline J gene. The chain recombines TRBV3-1 (or the pseudogene TRBV3-2) with TRBJ2-1; tentatively, D is TRBD1 (5 bases). With 0 bases removed from V and 8 bases from J, the gap between germline ends came to 8 bases. This CDR3 region has 13 residues. CDR1 is LGHDT, CDR2 YNNKEL, per germline (reference sequence). CDR3 DNA, as far as it was read: TGTGCCAGCAGCCAAGACCCCAGGGATGAG. It translates to CASSQDPRDE. The entire CDR3 protein reads CASSQDPRDEQFF.

The CDR3 protein is CASTPRGNTEAFF. CDR3 bases read: TGTGCCAGTACCCCCAGGGGGAACACTGAA. The genes are TRBV19 and TRBJ1-1, with D possibly TRBD1 on 6 matching bases. The CDR3 goes on 3 residues after the read ends, and that part is filled in from the germline J gene. V lost 7 bases and J 1 base, leaving 10 bases between the germline ends. This CDR3 spans 13 amino acids. Germline-derived CDR1 and CDR2 are LNHDA and SQIVND (reference sequence).

With regard to this clone: Read coverage stops 3 residues before the CDR3 terminus; the germline J gene supplies the remainder. V usage is TRBV19 and J usage is TRBJ2-7; 9 bases agree with TRBD1. Germline lookup yields CDR1 LNHDA and CDR2 SQIVND (reference sequence). V gave up 1 base and J gave up 4 bases; unmatched junction bases: 5. The CDR3 has 15 residues. CDR3 protein: CASSIAPGQGYEQYF. CDR3 bases read: TGTGCCAGTAGTATAGCTCCGGGACAGGGATACGAG.

Regarding this clone: The CDR3 end is not reached by the read, which stops 3 residues before it; the germline J gene fills it in. This chain links TRBV6-7 with TRBJ2-7; TRBD1 aligns across 10 bases. TRBV6-7 is labeled an ORF, and its function is uncertain. CDR3 length: 14 residues. V lost 4 bases, J lost 5 bases, and 5 bases stayed unmatched. The covered CDR3 bases are TGTGCCAGCAGTTCAGACAGGGGGCTAGACGAG. This translates into CASSSDRGLDE. The entire CDR3 reads CASSSDRGLDEQYF.

A word on this clone: Read coverage stops 3 residues before the CDR3 terminus; the germline J gene supplies the remainder. The chain uses TRBV2 and TRBJ1-3; 7 nucleotides match TRBD1. The V gene end was trimmed by 4 bases and the J gene end by 3 bases; junction bases not matched to a gene: 9. Germline CDR1 reads SNHLY; CDR2 reads FYNNEI. The CDR3 extends over 16 amino acids. The CDR3 region is CASSVGQLVDGNTIYF. The sequenced CDR3 bases are TGTGCCAGCAGTGTGGGACAGTTAGTAGATGGAAACACC.

On this clone: The read terminates 3 residues ahead of where the CDR3 ends, so the germline J gene completes it. The chain has TRBV5-3 and TRBJ1-2; 7 nucleotides agree with TRBD1. TRBV5-3 is labeled an ORF, and its function is uncertain. Unmatched junction bases numbered 5, after V lost 3 bases and J lost 6 bases. The CDR3 sequence is 13 residues long. The part of the CDR3 DNA that was read is TGTGCCAGAAGCTCCGGGACAGAGCATGGC. Translation gives CARSSGTEHG. The full CDR3 is CARSSGTEHGYTF.

Note on this clone: The DNA ends 3 residues before the CDR3 does, and the rest of the CDR3 is filled in from the germline J gene. The chain couples TRBV20-1 to TRBJ1-2; 7 nucleotides agree with TRBD1. The CDR3 runs to 14 residues. Germline V lookup: CDR1 DFQATT, CDR2 SNEGSKA (reference sequence). The J segment lost 5 bases and the V segment lost 6 bases, leaving 12 bases of the junction unmatched. CDR3 residues: CSAGTDPSSYGYTF. The DNA read from the CDR3 is TGCAGTGCAGGGACAGACCCTAGCTCTTATGGC.